What follows is one T cell receptor (beta chain) and its context. Its binding antigen is unknown. Per-base qualities were not stored, and no clone one base away is much larger. The CDR3 spans 15 residues, from the cysteine through the phenylalanine. Only the CDR3 region is kept as DNA, spanning 45 bases read in frame from base 1. As encoded in the germline V gene, CDR1 is MGHRA while CDR2 is YSYEKL. Cut back by 1 base and 5 bases, the V and J ends lie 13 bases apart. This sample is drawn from a study of shared clonotypes between healthy human individuals (dated by TCRdb to the early 2020s). General notes on the study: A couple of women and a few men aged 18 to 49 years were included in the cohort. For each donor, three plates each were used for CD4 naive and CD4 memory, two plates were used for CD8 naive, and one plate was used for CD8 memory. Blood TCR repertoires of roughly 5 healthy adults were deeply sequenced to estimate repertoire size and the extent of clonotype sharing between individuals. To increase sequencing depth and limit assay-specific biases, different laboratories used diverse techniques to prepare libraries and sequence TCR repertoires. Per donor, leukapheresis produced somewhere between about 0.8 and 9 billion PBMCs.

Results the study describes overall, beyond this receptor: Clonotypes shared by all four sorted-subset donors showed higher generation probabilities than non-shared clonotypes. Larger estimated clonotype richness was generally found for naive subsets than for memory subsets. The genetic and exposure-history diversity represented was limited by the small number of donors. Sampling was restricted to blood, and TCR repertoires in tissues likely differ from the TCR repertoires found in blood. Pairwise subsampling led to the expectation that sequencing depth would affect the degree of clonotype sharing among donors. Rarefaction of sorted-subset datasets indicated incomplete sequencing despite the large sequencing depth. About 5% of naive CD4, 3.5% of naive CD8, around 2.3% of memory CD4, and 0.4% of memory CD8 clonotypes were shared across several donors.

Donors were healthy HIV-negative adults with no recently reported acute infections or vaccinations. Every donor was a Caucasian adult residing in Nashville, Tennessee, USA. CD4+ T cells were enriched by magnetic negative selection, after which naive cells were positively selected on CD45RA and the negative fraction was taken as the memory subset. After blood collection by leukapheresis, PBMCs were isolated using Ficoll-Histopaque density gradient centrifugation and then cryopreserved in the vapor phase of liquid nitrogen. Purity and quantity of every magnetically sorted T cell population were checked by analytical flow cytometry. From each sorted fraction, genomic DNA was isolated and quantified by UV absorbance on a Nanodrop 2000c. TCR CDR3 regions were amplified from genomic DNA by multiplex PCR using the deep immunoSEQ assay. For each cell subset, the extracted genomic DNA was distributed evenly across all wells of several immunoSEQ 96-well plates, and each plate served as one replicate. For sorted subsets, each replicate PCR was loaded with 200 ng genomic DNA, equivalent to 30,000 or so T cell genomes. Purified libraries were measured with a Qubit 3.0 fluorometer, size-checked on a Bioanalyzer 2100, and measured again with the KAPA Library Quantification kit. Every immunoSEQ 96-well plate was sequenced on a dedicated single-read 150-cycle Illumina NextSeq 550 flow cell. Per the authors' processing: Because the immunoSEQ output held only junctional sequences and lacked quality scores, the filtering could not match the filtering applied to full-length reads. To assign V/J genes and CDR3, sequences were annotated using PyIR, a Python wrapper for IgBLAST v1.9, with IMGT germline references. Reads with weak V/J assignments (E-value above 1e-6), missing CDR3, stop codons, out-of-frame junctions, or ambiguous translated residues were removed. V3J clonotypes were defined as sequences sharing an identical inferred V gene, J gene, and CDR3 amino acid sequence. The percentage overlap between two repertoires was calculated by dividing the number of shared unique clonotypes by the size of the smaller repertoire. Repertoire richness was assessed with RTK rarefaction, the Chao1 estimator, and Recon v2.1 estimates of unobserved clonotypes. Generation probabilities for all TCRbeta clonotypes obtained by the gDNA method from four donors were computed using OLGA. The clones in this table, taken by TCRdb from immuneACCESS, are in-frame only. Not every clone is retained; where verified, under half of the shortfall comes from an unresolved V gene, and the cause of the rest is unknown. V, J and clone size are those of that table, while D and trimming were read from the DNA. This sample has 2.3 million or so clones in its table, and 85% to 95% of those were observed once. The top ten clones comprise around 0.4% of the sample.

The chain couples TRBV4-1 to TRBJ2-3; TRBD2 might be the D gene, on 6 matching bases. Sequenced: naive CD4+ T cells from PBMCs. In light of the paper, this sample's cell subset or site label describes: CD45RA+ positively selected. This TCR derives from a young man in good health. Some clones in this sample may be carry-over from other donors' samples. The CDR3 is CASSQVSLARDTQYF. Here is the DNA: TGCGCCAGCAGCCAAGTGTCCCTAGCGAGAGATACGCAGTATTTT.